This T cell receptor beta chain came from a study of tumor T cells in aggressive B-cell lymphoma. Profiling relied on immunoSEQ multiplex PCR, and the TCRdb table lists in-frame clones only, not all of them. Of about 10,000 clones in the sample, around 90% were seen once. V was pared by 2 bases and J by 4 bases, with 14 bases between. CDR1 SGHVS and CDR2 FQNEAQ come from the germline V gene. The CDR3 extends over 15 amino acids. This clone occurred once. The chain recombines TRBV7-8 with TRBJ1-2; a possible D gene is TRBD1 (6 bases). The receptor was derived from an adult with diffuse large B cell lymphoma. The sample comprised tumor tissue. This CDR3 is CASSLRDNTIYGYTF. CDR3 sequence (DNA): TGTGCCAGCAGCTTACGGGACAACACTATCTATGGCTACACCTTC.